The clone carrying this TCR beta chain was counted a single time. The data originate from a study of control samples from healthy donors and cancer patients. The CDR3 runs 14 residues. Trimming removed 4 bases at V and 3 bases at J, with 12 bases between. The germline V gene has CDR1 LNHDA and CDR2 SQIVND (reference sequence). The protocol was immunoSEQ multiplex PCR, while the TCRdb copy is restricted to in-frame clones and leaves out a portion. The data contain about 100,000 clones, around 81% of them singletons. The TCR was taken from a man aged 30 to 45 in good health. The rearrangement links TRBV19 to TRBJ2-5, with a tentative D call TRBD1 (7 bases). The sample comprised blood. This CDR3 reads CASSTGGGKETQYF. The CDR3 DNA reads as TGTGCCAGTAGTACAGGGGGAGGAAAAGAGACCCAGTACTTC.